Below are 19 T cell receptor beta chains sequenced from a single sample in a study of identical twins. TCRdb passed the 5' RACE reads through MiXCR, listing each CDR3 protein once. The sample lists some 560,000 distinct CDR3 sequences, approximately 9.6% occurring once. The sample was also reused in another study, on yellow fever vaccine responses in identical twins.

Sequencing was carried out using PBMCs. These receptors were obtained from a woman in her late teens or twenties in good health.

In this sample, this clonotype turned up many times. The gene calls are TRBV27 and TRBJ2-2; TRBD1 might be the D (8 bases). CDR1 is MNHEY and CDR2 is SMNVEV in the germline V gene (reference sequence). The ends were cut back, 5 bases at V and 7 bases at J, with 20 bases in the middle. This CDR3 is 16 amino acids long. CDR3 DNA sequence: TGTGCCAGCAGTCCCTTCGACAGGGGCGGGGGCGGGGAGCTGTTTTTT. Its protein product is CASSPFDRGGGGELFF.

This clonotype was seen a handful of times. CDR3 coding DNA: TGTGCCAGCGGGCCAGGGAGCTCCTACGAGCAGTACTTC. This codes for CASGPGSSYEQYF. The chain links TRBV12-3 or TRBV12-4 to TRBJ2-7, with D perhaps being TRBD1 or TRBD2 (5 bases each). Trimming shortened V by 8 bases and J by 0 bases, and 11 bases separated the two germline ends. This CDR3 has 13 amino acids.

The gene calls are TRBV27 and TRBJ2-7; D is undetermined. V was trimmed by 0 bases and J by 6 bases, leaving 12 bases between them. In germline, CDR1 is MNHEY, CDR2 SMNVEV (reference sequence). The CDR3 extends over 14 amino acids. Written as DNA, the CDR3 is TGTGCCAGCAGTTTATCATGGCAGCTCTCCGAGCAGTACTTC. Its translation is CASSLSWQLSEQYF.

CDR3 sequence: CASSTTPQETQYF. In nucleotides, the CDR3 is TGTGCCAGCAGCACAACCCCCCAGGAGACCCAGTACTTC. The rearrangement uses TRBV28 and TRBJ2-5, with D hard to call. The CDR3 contains 13 residues. Germline loops: CDR1 MDHEN, CDR2 SYDVKM. Deletions cut 6 bases from V and 5 bases from J, with 13 bases between.

This clonotype has more than one count but fewer than ten. The chain carries TRBV4-1 and TRBJ1-6; the D is unclear. Trimming pared 4 bases from V and 10 bases from J, leaving 11 bases between. The CDR3 is 13 amino acids. Germline V lookup: CDR1 MGHRA, CDR2 YSYEKL. CDR3 nucleotide sequence: TGCGCCAGCAGCCTACCTACTAACTCACCCCTCCACTTT. Protein sequence: CASSLPTNSPLHF.

The table lists this clonotype with a few counts. V gene TRBV19 combines with J gene TRBJ2-1; unclear D gene. The V end was cut by 10 bases, the J end by 10 bases, with 14 bases between. CDR3 length equals 11 residues. Germline values: CDR1 LNHDA, CDR2 SQIVND (reference sequence). CDR3 amino acids: CATTVGWEQFF. The CDR3 region has the DNA TGTGCCACCACCGTCGGTTGGGAGCAGTTCTTC.

This clonotype was seen a handful of times. The J gene is TRBJ2-5, the V gene TRBV28, with unresolved D. The CDR3 runs 14 residues. CDR1 MDHEN and CDR2 SYDVKM come from the germline V gene. Trimming cost V 5 bases and J 3 bases, with 13 bases left between them. The CDR3 region is CASSPPPQEETQYF. CDR3 DNA sequence: TGTGCCAGCAGTCCCCCCCCGCAGGAAGAGACCCAGTACTTC.

Concerning this clonotype itself: At one of its ends the junction is not consistent with the germline gene, which may arise from a read error. V gene TRBV4-1 combines with J gene TRBJ2-1; no clear D gene. Germline assignment: CDR1 MGHRA and CDR2 YSYEKL. This CDR3 spans 14 amino acids. CDR3 DNA sequence: TGCGCCAGCAGCCAAGCTTCCCCGGCCAATGGGCAGTTCTTC. It encodes CASSQASPANGQFF.

The chain is built from TRBV24-1 and TRBJ2-1; 9 bases line up with TRBD2. Germline lookup yields CDR1 KGHDR and CDR2 SFDVKD. The CDR3 is made up of 15 amino acids. After removal of 3 bases from V and 5 bases from J, the junction contained 4 bases not matched to a gene. The CDR3, as DNA: TGTGCCACCAGTGATCCGGGACTAGCTAACAATGAGCAGTTCTTC. This sequence encodes CATSDPGLANNEQFF.

The chain joins TRBV15 to TRBJ2-7; 7 nucleotides align to TRBD2. J gave up 7 bases and V 0 bases, and 9 bases lay outside the gene matches. Germline V gene sequence: CDR1 LNHNV, CDR2 YYDKDF (reference sequence). The CDR3 is 15 amino acids. The CDR3, as DNA: TGTGCCACCAGCAGAGATCGTGGGGGGGGTCCTGAGCAGTACTTC. Encoded protein: CATSRDRGGGPEQYF.

This clonotype showed up many times. The gene calls are TRBV20-1 and TRBJ2-1; the match to TRBD2 covers 14 bases. V gave up 1 base and J gave up 0 bases; unmatched junction bases: 17. Germline V gene sequence: CDR1 DFQATT, CDR2 SNEGSKA (reference sequence). The length of the CDR3 is 22 residues. The CDR3 DNA reads as TGCAGTGCTAGAGGACAGGCCACCGGGACTAGCGGGAGACGTACCTCCTACAATGAGCAGTTCTTC. It yields the protein CSARGQATGTSGRRTSYNEQFF.

The chain employs TRBV7-9 and TRBJ2-1; perhaps TRBD2 as D (5 bases). CDR1 is SEHNR and CDR2 is FQNEAQ in the germline V gene (reference sequence). Trimming took off 3 bases at V and 15 bases at J, with 15 bases between the two ends. The CDR3 has 12 amino acids. Here the CDR3 DNA reads TGTGCCAGCAGCTTGAGGGAGCTCCGATGGTTCTTC. This sequence encodes CASSLRELRWFF.

This clonotype appeared a few times. The genes are TRBV3-1 and TRBJ1-5; no firm D call. Per germline, CDR1 LGHDT and CDR2 YNNKEL (reference sequence). This CDR3 has 14 amino acids. Trimming pared 1 base from V and 0 bases from J, leaving 4 bases between. The CDR3 DNA is TGTGCCAGCAGCCAAGGGAATAGCAATCAGCCCCAGCATTTT. As protein: CASSQGNSNQPQHF.

This clonotype was seen repeatedly, ten times or more. The rearrangement links TRBV6-2 or TRBV6-3 to TRBJ1-4, with D possibly TRBD1 on 5 matching bases. Trimming took 0 bases from V and 6 from J, leaving 14 bases between them. Germline V lookup: CDR1 MNHEY, CDR2 SVGEGT. This CDR3 region has 16 residues. The DNA of the CDR3 is TGTGCCAGCAGTTACTCGGCGGGACGATTGGATGAAAAACTGTTTTTT. This translates into CASSYSAGRLDEKLFF.

This CDR3 reads CASSGLDYEQYF. The CDR3 nucleotides read TGTGCCAGCAGTGGACTTGACTACGAGCAGTACTTC. The rearrangement uses TRBV6-1 and TRBJ2-7; D not certain. The ends were cut back, 4 bases at V and 3 bases at J, with 7 bases in the middle. The CDR3 covers 12 residues. Germline V gene data show CDR1 as MNHNS and CDR2 as SASEGT.

This clonotype has just a few counts. V and J are TRBV6-1 and TRBJ2-1; no clear D gene. V lost 7 bases and J 8 bases, leaving 15 bases between the germline ends. From germline, CDR1 is MNHNS and CDR2 SASEGT. This CDR3 contains 13 residues. The CDR3 region is CASTAAGSDEQFF. CDR3 bases: TGTGCCAGCACCGCGGCCGGCTCGGATGAGCAGTTCTTC.

This clonotype was observed many times. The chain joins TRBV29-1 to TRBJ2-7; D remains ambiguous. CDR1 SQVTM and CDR2 ANQGSEA come from the germline V gene. CDR3 size: 12 residues. Trimming left V 4 bases short and J 2 bases short, with 9 bases between. The CDR3, as DNA: TGCAGCGTTGTTTATGGGACCTACGAGCAGTACTTC. This sequence encodes CSVVYGTYEQYF.

This clonotype occurred a few times. The gene calls are TRBV3-1 and TRBJ2-5; D possibly uses TRBD1 or TRBD2 (5 bases each). V lost 5 bases and J lost 5, with 18 bases in between. CDR3 size: 15 residues. Germline V gene lookup returns CDR1 LGHDT and CDR2 YNNKEL (reference sequence). The CDR3 DNA reads TGTGCCAGCAGCTCCACGGGGCAGCTCGGCGAGACCCAGTACTTC. Protein: CASSSTGQLGETQYF.

This clonotype has a count of ten or more. The gene calls are TRBV7-2 and TRBJ2-7, with 7 bases aligning to TRBD1. J gave up 4 bases and V 2 bases, and 14 bases lay outside the gene matches. The V gene's germline CDR1 is SGHTA and CDR2 FQGNSA. The CDR3 length is 17 residues. Here the CDR3 reads CASSLSITGVIGYEQYF. The CDR3, as DNA: TGTGCCAGCAGCTTAAGTATTACAGGGGTAATAGGGTACGAGCAGTACTTC.